This TCR beta chain was sequenced for a study of cytotoxic CD8 clonotypes in ibrutinib-treated CLL. Study-level findings and limits: Clonality correlated strongly with circulating CD8+ T cells and exceeded age-matched healthy donors at baseline.

Target depth was 1 in 200,000 to 1 in 1 million T cells, about 10x per clonotype. Method: immunoSEQ multiplex PCR; TCRdb's copy keeps in-frame clones and lacks some. The repertoire holds 140,000 to 150,000 clones, 76% seen once, with around 4.9% in the top ten. The length of the CDR3 is 15 residues. The germline V and J ends were trimmed by 3 bases and 5 bases, with 18 bases remaining between them. CDR1 and CDR2 (germline): SGHRS, YFSETQ. Comment on this clone: The antigen is undetermined.

Material: PBMCs, obtained after 24 months of ibrutinib treatment. The chain links TRBV5-1 to TRBJ2-7; either TRBD1 or TRBD2 may supply D (5 bases each). This TCR was sampled from a human donor with chronic lymphocytic leukemia. CDR3 coding DNA: TGCGCCAGCAGCTCGACAGTTGCTCTGGGGGACGAGCAGTACTTC. It translates to CASSSTVALGDEQYF.